The source of this T cell receptor (beta chain) is a study of shared clonotypes between healthy human individuals. Findings and limits, study-wide: In contrast to clonotypes shared by all four donors, non-shared clonotypes had lower generation probabilities.

Caucasian adults living in Nashville, Tennessee, provided all samples. CD4+ cells yielded CD45RA+ naive and CD45RA-negative memory subsets. Details on this clone: Its antigen remains unknown.

Genomic DNA of every subset was divided equally among multiple immunoSEQ plates. Produced via immunoSEQ multiplex PCR; TCRdb's table is partial and in-frame only. Here the sample spans around 2.5 million clones, approximately 93% being singletons. The CDR3 is 16 residues long. Germline assignment: CDR1 MNHEY and CDR2 SMNVEV (reference sequence). V shed 3 bases and J 11 bases; nucleotides not matched to a gene: 17. V and J are TRBV27 and TRBJ2-7; 9 bases match TRBD2. The sequence derives from a man aged 18 to 29 in good health. Some clones in this sample may be carry-over from other donors' samples. Sequenced material: naive CD4+ T cells from PBMCs. Subset denoted: CD45RA+ positively selected. CDR3 nucleotides: TGTGCCAGCAGTTTCTTTGCGGGAGGGGGACCCTCGATAGAGTACTTC. Its protein is CASSFFAGGGPSIEYF.